This T cell receptor (beta chain) was profiled in a study of shared clonotypes between healthy human individuals. CD45RO-negative CD8 cells positively selected for CCR7 made up the naive population, which excluded terminally differentiated effector memory CD45RA+ cells. V lost 1 base and J lost 7, with 15 bases in between. The CDR3 sequence is 14 residues long. CDR1 and CDR2 from the germline V gene are SGHRS and YFSETQ. Investigators spread the genomic DNA of each subset evenly over several immunoSEQ plates. TCRdb's copy holds only in-frame clones and misses some; the assay was immunoSEQ multiplex PCR. The table lists 2 million or so clones, about 95% of them singletons.

This receptor was taken from a man aged 18-30 years in good health. V and J are TRBV5-1 and TRBJ2-7, with a possible D match to TRBD2 (5 bases). Sequences were obtained from naive CD8+ T cells sorted from blood. The CDR3 nucleotides are TGCGCCAGCAGCTTGTGGCCGGAGGTTGAGGAGCAGTACTTC. Translating gives CASSLWPEVEEQYF.